These 4 T cell receptor beta chains were sequenced from one sample in a study of blood T cell repertoires in COVID-19. The table came from immunoSEQ multiplex PCR; TCRdb's copy has only in-frame clones and leaves some out. The top ten clones hold 13% to 15% of a sample with tens of thousands of clones, 85% to 90% of them seen once. The sample consisted of peripheral blood. Receptor source: an older man with acute or convalescent COVID-19.

The V and J genes are TRBV5-4 and TRBJ2-7; TRBD2 aligns across 14 bases. Germline loops: CDR1 SGHNT, CDR2 YYREEE (reference sequence). After removal of 4 bases from V and 7 bases from J, the junction contained 4 bases not matched to a gene. The CDR3 covers 14 residues. The CDR3 sequence: CASSGGLAGDEQYF. In DNA form, the CDR3 reads TGTGCCAGCAGCGGGGGACTAGCGGGAGATGAGCAGTACTTC.

The chain links TRBV7-9 to TRBJ2-1; 9 bases are a match to TRBD2. With 5 bases clipped from V and 5 bases from J, the junction kept 10 bases outside the gene matches. Germline CDR1 SEHNR, CDR2 FQNEAQ (reference sequence). The CDR3 extends over 16 amino acids. The CDR3, as DNA: TGTGCCAGCAGCGGGTTCCTAGCGGGGATCGACAATGAGCAGTTCTTC. Residues: CASSGFLAGIDNEQFF.

The V call is TRBV5-4, the J call TRBJ2-2, with D maybe TRBD2 (5 bases). Between the trimmed V and J ends, which lost 7 bases and 0 bases, there was a span of 13 bases. The CDR3 totals 15 residues. Germline values: CDR1 SGHNT, CDR2 YYREEE (reference sequence). CDR3 protein: CASGSLGANTGELFF. CDR3 coding DNA: TGTGCCAGCGGATCCCTCGGGGCGAACACCGGGGAGCTGTTTTTT.

The gene calls are TRBV15 and TRBJ1-5, with D possibly matching TRBD1 (6 bases). V shed 5 bases and J shed 2 bases, with 19 bases lying between them. The CDR3 runs to 17 residues. The germline gives CDR1 LNHNV, CDR2 YYDKDF (reference sequence). CDR3 in DNA: TGTGCCACCAGCGCAGAACAGGGAGATGAGGGCAATCAGCCCCAGCATTTT. This gives the protein CATSAEQGDEGNQPQHF.